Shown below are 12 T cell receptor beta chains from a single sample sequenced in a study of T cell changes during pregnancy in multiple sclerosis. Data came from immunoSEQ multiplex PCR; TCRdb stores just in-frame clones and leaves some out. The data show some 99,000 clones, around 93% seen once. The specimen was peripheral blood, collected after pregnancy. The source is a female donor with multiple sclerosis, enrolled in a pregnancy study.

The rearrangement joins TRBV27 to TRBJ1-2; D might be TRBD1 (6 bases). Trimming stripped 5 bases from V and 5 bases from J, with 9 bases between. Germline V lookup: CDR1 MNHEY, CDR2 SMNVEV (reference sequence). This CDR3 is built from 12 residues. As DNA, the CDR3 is TGTGCCAGCAGTCCCAGGGGTTATGGCTACACCTTC. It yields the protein CASSPRGYGYTF.

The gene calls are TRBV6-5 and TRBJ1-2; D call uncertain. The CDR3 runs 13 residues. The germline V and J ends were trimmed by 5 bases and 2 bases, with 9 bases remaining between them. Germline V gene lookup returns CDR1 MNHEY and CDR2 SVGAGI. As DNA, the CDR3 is TGTGCCAGCAGTGGGCTTCTGAACTATGGCTACACCTTC. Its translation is CASSGLLNYGYTF.

CDR3 amino acids: CASSLVGAGTYNEQFF. DNA of the CDR3: TGTGCCAGCAGTTTAGTCGGCGCAGGGACCTACAATGAGCAGTTCTTC. The V and J genes are TRBV27 and TRBJ2-1, with D perhaps TRBD1 (5 bases). The CDR3 spans 16 residues. Trimming shortened V by 2 bases and J by 2 bases, and 13 bases separated the two germline ends. Germline CDR1 MNHEY, CDR2 SMNVEV (reference sequence).

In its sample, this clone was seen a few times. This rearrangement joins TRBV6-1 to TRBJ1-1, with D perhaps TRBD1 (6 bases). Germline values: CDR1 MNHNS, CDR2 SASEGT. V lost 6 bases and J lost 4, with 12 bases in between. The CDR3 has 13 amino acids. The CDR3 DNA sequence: TGTGCCAGCAGGCAGGGGTGGAGCACTGAAGCTTTCTTT. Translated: CASRQGWSTEAFF.

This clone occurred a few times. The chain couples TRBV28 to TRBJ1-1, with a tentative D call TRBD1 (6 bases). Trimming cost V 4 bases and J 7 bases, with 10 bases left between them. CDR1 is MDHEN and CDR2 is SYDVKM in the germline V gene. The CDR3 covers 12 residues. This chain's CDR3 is CASSSQGIEAFF. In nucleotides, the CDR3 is TGTGCCAGCAGTTCCCAGGGGATTGAAGCTTTCTTT.

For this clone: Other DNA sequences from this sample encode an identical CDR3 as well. The CDR3, as DNA: TGCGCCAGCAGCCCTGGACTAGCGGGAGTCAATGAGCAGTTCTTC. Translated: CASSPGLAGVNEQFF. The chain uses TRBV5-1 and TRBJ2-1; 13 bases are shared with TRBD2. CDR3 length: 15 residues. V lost 4 bases to trimming and J lost 6 bases; unmatched junction nucleotides: 4. From germline, CDR1 is SGHRS and CDR2 YFSETQ. Full variable domain (missing parts from reference TRBV5-1 and TRBJ2-1): KAGVTQTPRYLIKTRGQQVTLSCSPISGHRSVSWYQQTPGQGLQFLFEYFSETQRNKGNFPGRFSGRQFSNSRSEMNVSTLELGDSALYLCASSPGLAGVNEQFFGPGTRLTVL.

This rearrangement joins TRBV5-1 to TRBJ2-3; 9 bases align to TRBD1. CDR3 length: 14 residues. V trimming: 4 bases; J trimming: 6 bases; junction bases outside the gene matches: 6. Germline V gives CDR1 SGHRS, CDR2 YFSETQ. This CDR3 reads CASSVGQGIDTQYF. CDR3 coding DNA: TGCGCCAGCAGCGTGGGACAGGGAATTGATACGCAGTATTTT.

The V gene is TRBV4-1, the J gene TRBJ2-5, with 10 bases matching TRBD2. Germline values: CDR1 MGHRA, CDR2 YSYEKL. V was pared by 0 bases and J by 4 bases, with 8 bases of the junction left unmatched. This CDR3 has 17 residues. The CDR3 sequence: CASSQEFASGSGETQYF. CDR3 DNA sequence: TGCGCCAGCAGCCAAGAATTCGCTAGCGGGAGTGGAGAGACCCAGTACTTC.

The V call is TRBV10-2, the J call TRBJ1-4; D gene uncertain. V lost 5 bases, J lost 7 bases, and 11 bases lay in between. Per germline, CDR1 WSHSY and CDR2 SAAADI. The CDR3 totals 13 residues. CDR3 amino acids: CASSFLQAEKLFF. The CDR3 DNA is TGCGCCAGCAGTTTTCTCCAAGCTGAAAAACTGTTTTTT.

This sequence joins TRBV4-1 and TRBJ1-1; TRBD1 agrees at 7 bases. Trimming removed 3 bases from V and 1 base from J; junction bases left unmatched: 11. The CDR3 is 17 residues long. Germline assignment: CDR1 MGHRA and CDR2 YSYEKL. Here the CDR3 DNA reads TGCGCCAGCAGCCACACCCTTTTGAGGGGGCCGAACACTGAAGCTTTCTTT. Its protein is CASSHTLLRGPNTEAFF.

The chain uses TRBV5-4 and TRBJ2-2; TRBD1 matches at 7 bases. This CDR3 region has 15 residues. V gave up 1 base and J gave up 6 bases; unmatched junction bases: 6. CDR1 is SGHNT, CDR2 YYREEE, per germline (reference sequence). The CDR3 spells CASSLTTGEAGELFF. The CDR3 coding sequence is TGTGCCAGCAGCTTGACCACAGGGGAAGCCGGGGAGCTGTTTTTT. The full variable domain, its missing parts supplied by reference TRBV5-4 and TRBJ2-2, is ETGVTQSPTHLIKTRGQQVTLRCSSQSGHNTVSWYQQALGQGPQFIFQYYREEENGRGNFPPRFSGLQFPNYSSELNVNALELDDSALYLCASSLTTGEAGELFFGEGSRLTVL.

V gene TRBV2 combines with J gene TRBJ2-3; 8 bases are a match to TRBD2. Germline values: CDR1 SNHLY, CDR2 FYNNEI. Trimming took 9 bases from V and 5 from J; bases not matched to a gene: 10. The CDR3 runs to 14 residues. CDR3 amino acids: CARGTSSGEDTQYF. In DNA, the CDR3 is TGTGCCAGGGGGACTAGTAGTGGGGAAGATACGCAGTATTTT.